These 17 T cell receptor beta chains share one sample of origin, sequenced in a study of blood T cell repertoires in COVID-19. Data came from immunoSEQ multiplex PCR; TCRdb stores just in-frame clones and leaves some out. Of about 340,000 clones listed, about 93% are singletons. Sample: peripheral blood. These receptors were obtained from a woman aged 18-29 years who had recovered from COVID-19.

The genes are TRBV7-9 and TRBJ2-6; maybe TRBD2 (6 bases). Germline V gene data show CDR1 as SEHNR and CDR2 as FQNEAQ (reference sequence). The CDR3 extends over 17 amino acids. V was clipped by 4 bases and J by 0 bases, with 13 bases between them. CDR3 amino acids: CASSSRAGRSGANVLTF. The CDR3 DNA reads TGTGCCAGCAGCTCGCGAGCGGGTCGCTCTGGGGCCAACGTCCTGACTTTC.

The rearrangement uses TRBV6-6 and TRBJ1-6; unclear D gene. Germline-derived CDR1 and CDR2 are MNHNY and SVGAGI (reference sequence). The CDR3 is 15 residues long. The V and J ends lost 5 bases and 6 bases respectively, with 14 bases between them. CDR3 sequence reads: CASSPPDTANSPLHF. CDR3 in DNA: TGTGCCAGCAGTCCACCCGATACAGCTAATTCACCCCTCCACTTT.

The J gene is TRBJ1-6, the V gene TRBV5-8, with 7 bases that match TRBD1. The CDR3 has 14 amino acids. J was trimmed by 8 bases and V by 4 bases; bases with no gene match: 6. Germline CDR1 SGHTS, CDR2 YDEGEE. This chain's CDR3 is CASSPGQADSPLHF. The DNA of the CDR3 is TGTGCCAGCAGCCCCGGACAGGCGGATTCACCCCTCCACTTT. The entire variable domain, with the rest obtained from reference TRBV5-8 and TRBJ1-6, is as follows: EAGVTQSPTHLIKTRGQQATLRCSPISGHTSVYWYQQALGLGLQFLLWYDEGEERNRGNFPPRFSGRQFPNYSSELNVNALELEDSALYLCASSPGQADSPLHFGNGTRLTVT.

The sample holds one count of this clone. The chain couples TRBV7-9 to TRBJ1-1; D call uncertain. V was cut by 1 base and J by 6 bases, with 6 bases left in between. CDR3 length: 12 residues. Per the germline V gene, CDR1 is SEHNR and CDR2 is FQNEAQ (reference sequence). The CDR3 reads CASSLVSSEAFF. DNA for the CDR3: TGTGCCAGCAGCTTAGTGTCTTCTGAAGCTTTCTTT.

The V gene is TRBV27, the J gene TRBJ1-6; weak D call: TRBD1 (6 bases). Per germline, CDR1 MNHEY and CDR2 SMNVEV (reference sequence). The CDR3 consists of 13 residues. The V end was cut by 7 bases, the J end by 4 bases, with 8 bases between. CDR3 loop: CASKTGYNSPLHF. CDR3 sequence (DNA): TGTGCCAGCAAGACAGGTTATAATTCACCCCTCCACTTT.

The CDR3: CSVPGVTNEKLFF. In DNA form, the CDR3 reads TGCAGCGTCCCGGGGGTAACTAATGAAAAACTGTTTTTT. This chain links TRBV29-1 with TRBJ1-4, with D perhaps TRBD1 (5 bases). There are 13 residues in the CDR3. Germline CDR1 is SQVTM and CDR2 is ANQGSEA. V was shortened by 6 bases and J by 1 base, with 9 bases between the two germline ends. The full variable domain, its missing parts supplied by reference TRBV29-1 and TRBJ1-4, is SAVISQKPSRDICQRGTSLTIQCQVDSQVTMMFWYRQQPGQSLTLIATANQGSEATYESGFVIDKFPISRPNLTFSTLTVSNMSPEDSSIYLCSVPGVTNEKLFFGSGTQLSVL.

The chain is built from TRBV10-3 and TRBJ1-6, with D possibly being TRBD1 (6 bases). The germline V gene encodes CDR1 ENHRY and CDR2 SYGVKD. V lost 0 bases, J lost 7 bases, and 10 bases lay in between. This CDR3 spans 15 amino acids. CDR3 nucleotide sequence: TGTGCCATCAGTGAGTCGAGGACAGAGAATTCACCCCTCCACTTT. Residues: CAISESRTENSPLHF.

The CDR3 DNA is TGTGCCAGTAGCGACAGGGCAATTAATGAAAAACTGTTTTTT. It is translated as CASSDRAINEKLFF. V gene TRBV19 combines with J gene TRBJ1-4; 7 bases match TRBD1. Germline values: CDR1 LNHDA, CDR2 SQIVND (reference sequence). This CDR3 has 14 residues. V was clipped by 6 bases and J by 4 bases; unmatched bases: 5.

This sequence joins TRBV6-5 and TRBJ2-2; TRBD1 matches at 7 bases. Germline loops: CDR1 MNHEY, CDR2 SVGAGI. CDR3 length: 15 amino acids. V lost 6 bases, J lost 3 bases, and 7 bases stayed unmatched. The CDR3 reads CASSRTGQHTGELFF. The CDR3 DNA is TGTGCCAGCAGCCGGACGGGACAGCACACCGGGGAGCTGTTTTTT.

The CDR3 spells CASSEGVTNEKLFF. Written as DNA, the CDR3 is TGCGCCAGCTCCGAGGGAGTAACTAATGAAAAACTGTTTTTT. The gene calls are TRBV4-3 and TRBJ1-4, with D unclear. Per the germline V gene, CDR1 is LGHNA and CDR2 is YSLEER. The CDR3 spans 14 residues. V was trimmed by 8 bases and J by 1 base, leaving 11 bases between them.

The chain carries TRBV7-2 and TRBJ1-2; D is uncertain. The germline V gene has CDR1 SGHTA and CDR2 FQGNSA. V was pared by 1 base and J by 4 bases, with 10 bases between. The CDR3 contains 14 residues. CDR3 in amino acids: CASSLDLGSYGYTF. Here the CDR3 DNA reads TGTGCCAGCAGCTTAGATTTAGGGAGCTATGGCTACACCTTC.

This rearrangement joins TRBV5-1 to TRBJ2-5; 9 bases match TRBD2. CDR3 length equals 16 residues. The V and J ends lost 3 bases and 1 base, in that order; junction bases with no gene match: 7. Germline values: CDR1 SGHRS, CDR2 YFSETQ. CDR3 DNA sequence: TGCGCCAGCAGCTCATCAAAGACTAGCGGCCAAGAGACCCAGTACTTC. It is translated as CASSSSKTSGQETQYF.

This clone was counted once. The rearrangement joins TRBV4-1 to TRBJ2-5, with 9 bases that match TRBD2. After removal of 6 bases from V and 4 bases from J, the junction contained 3 bases not matched to a gene. The CDR3 runs 13 residues. Germline CDR1 reads MGHRA; CDR2 reads YSYEKL. This CDR3 reads CASSLTSGETQYF. The CDR3 DNA reads as TGCGCCAGCAGTCTGACTAGCGGAGAGACCCAGTACTTC.

This chain uses TRBV10-3 with TRBJ1-5, with unresolved D. V shed 0 bases and J shed 7 bases, with 7 bases lying between them. Germline lookup yields CDR1 ENHRY and CDR2 SYGVKD. The CDR3 is made up of 13 amino acids. Here the CDR3 reads CAISESEVQPQHF. CDR3 coding DNA: TGTGCCATCAGTGAGTCGGAGGTACAGCCCCAGCATTTT.

The rearrangement joins TRBV12-3 or TRBV12-4 to TRBJ2-5; 9 nucleotides align to TRBD2. The CDR3 totals 13 residues. The ends lost 5 bases at V and 5 bases at J; junction bases unmatched: 3. This chain's CDR3 is CASSASGKETQYF. CDR3 DNA sequence: TGTGCCAGCAGTGCTAGCGGGAAGGAGACCCAGTACTTC.

The rearrangement links TRBV7-2 to TRBJ2-3, with TRBD2 identical over 13 bases. CDR3 length equals 16 residues. With 5 bases clipped from V and 4 bases from J, the junction kept 6 bases outside the gene matches. From germline, CDR1 is SGHTA and CDR2 FQGNSA. The CDR3 is CASSPRLAGGSDTQYF. The CDR3 region has the DNA TGTGCCAGCAGCCCCAGACTAGCGGGAGGCTCAGATACGCAGTATTTT.

The V gene is TRBV7-9, the J gene TRBJ2-3; 10 bases fit TRBD2. The CDR3 is 15 residues long. V lost 3 bases to trimming and J lost 6 bases; unmatched junction nucleotides: 6. Germline V gene data show CDR1 as SEHNR and CDR2 as FQNEAQ (reference sequence). The CDR3 loop reads CASSLEAGGKDTQYF. The CDR3 DNA reads as TGTGCCAGCAGCTTGGAAGCGGGAGGGAAGGATACGCAGTATTTT.